The clone carrying this T cell receptor beta chain was counted between two and nine times. Its specificity is not known. This specimen belongs to a study of T cells after yellow fever vaccination. Whole-study results and caveats: The study re-detected most primary-vaccination clones after the booster (96% CD4, roughly 85% CD8). Overall, a small share of clonotypes was seen in both CD4 and CD8 compartments. Although the secondary response was weaker, it peaked faster, at day 5 versus 15.

5'RACE template switching added a universal primer site and UMIs to TCR cDNA. A single record per CDR3 protein comes from TCRdb applying MiXCR to the 5' RACE reads. The sample yields 99,000 or so distinct CDR3 sequences, 5.8% seen once. This CDR3 has 14 amino acids. V shed 4 bases and J shed 2 bases, with 13 bases lying between them. The germline V gene has CDR1 SGHKS and CDR2 YYEKEE (reference sequence). The V and J genes are TRBV5-5 and TRBJ2-7; D gene ambiguous. Specimen: CD8+ T cells sorted from PBMCs, collected 10 days after the yellow fever booster vaccination. The sequence derives from a man aged 18-30 years who received the YFV17D yellow fever vaccine. The CDR3 region has the DNA TGTGCCAGCAGCCTGGGATCCCCTACCTACGAGCAGTACTTC. Translated: CASSLGSPTYEQYF.